This T cell receptor beta chain derives from a study of shared clonotypes between healthy human individuals. Overall study findings and caveats: Relative to memory subsets, naive subsets generally showed larger estimated richness.

Concerning this clone: No antigen is known for it.

CD45RA-negative memory and CD45RA+ naive subsets were split from the CD4+ cells. The ends lost 3 bases at V and 4 bases at J; junction bases unmatched: 5. Germline V gene sequence: CDR1 LNHDA, CDR2 SQIVND (reference sequence). This CDR3 spans 14 amino acids. Roughly 30,000 T cell genomes (approximately 0.2 ug DNA) went into each sorted-subset replicate. Clones were sequenced by immunoSEQ multiplex PCR, and TCRdb holds only the in-frame ones, with some missing. The table lists hundreds of thousands of clones, roughly 97% of them singletons. This clonotype was sampled from a woman aged 25 to 45 in good health. The rearrangement uses TRBV19 and TRBJ1-1, with 7 positions matching TRBD1. Material: naive CD4+ T cells sorted from blood. Specified subset: CD45RA+ positively selected. CDR3 sequence (DNA): TGTGCCAGTAGTATCGTGGACAGGACCACTGAAGCTTTCTTT. This codes for CASSIVDRTTEAFF.